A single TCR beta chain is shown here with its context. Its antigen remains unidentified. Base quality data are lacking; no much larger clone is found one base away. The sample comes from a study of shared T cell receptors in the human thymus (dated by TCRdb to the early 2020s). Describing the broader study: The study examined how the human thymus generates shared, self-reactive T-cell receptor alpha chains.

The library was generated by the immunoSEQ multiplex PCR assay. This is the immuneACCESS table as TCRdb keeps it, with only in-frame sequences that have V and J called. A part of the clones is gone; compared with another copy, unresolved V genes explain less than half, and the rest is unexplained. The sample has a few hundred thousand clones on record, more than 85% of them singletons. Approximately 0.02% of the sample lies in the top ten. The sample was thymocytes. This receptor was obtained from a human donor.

The nucleotide sequence is TGTGCCAGCGCTGACCGGACAGGGGGTAGGGAAGAGTACTTC. Its translation is CASADRTGGREEYF. The receptor chain draws on TRBV27 and TRBJ2-7, and 10 junctional nucleotides match TRBD1. From a lookup of the germline V gene (reference sequence), CDR1 and CDR2 are MNHEY and SMNVEV. The CDR3 runs 14 amino acids, cysteine and phenylalanine included. Only the CDR3 DNA is retained, 42 bases long and in frame from the first base. V has 8 bases trimmed and J has 11 bases trimmed; junction bases matching no gene number 15.